These 3 T cell receptor beta chains were sequenced from one sample in a study of blood T cell repertoires in COVID-19. Some clones are missing from TCRdb's copy, which holds only in-frame ones; the method was immunoSEQ multiplex PCR. Among roughly 130,000 clones listed, about 86% were seen once. The sequenced sample consisted of peripheral blood. All receptors derive from a woman aged 45-59 years with acute or convalescent COVID-19.

The V call is TRBV27, the J call TRBJ2-3; 8 positions match TRBD1. CDR1 is MNHEY and CDR2 is SMNVEV in the germline V gene (reference sequence). The CDR3 has 18 amino acids. With V trimmed by 5 bases and J by 2 bases, 15 bases remained unmatched. The CDR3 DNA sequence: TGTGCCAGCAGTCAAACTCCCCTGACAGGGGCCCCCACAGATACGCAGTATTTT. Its protein product is CASSQTPLTGAPTDTQYF.

This sequence joins TRBV20-1 and TRBJ2-1; weak D call: TRBD1 (5 bases). CDR3 size: 15 residues. Trimming shortened V by 3 bases and J by 0 bases, and 12 bases separated the two germline ends. CDR1 is DFQATT, CDR2 SNEGSKA, per germline (reference sequence). The CDR3 reads CSASKPDSSYNEQFF. In DNA, the CDR3 is TGCAGTGCTAGTAAGCCTGACAGCTCCTACAATGAGCAGTTCTTC.

This chain joins TRBV27 and TRBJ2-7; TRBD2 matches at 9 bases. The V gene end was trimmed by 7 bases and the J gene end by 0 bases; junction bases not matched to a gene: 10. The germline gives CDR1 MNHEY, CDR2 SMNVEV (reference sequence). The CDR3 totals 16 residues. The chain's CDR3 is CASTPVSAGGSYEQYF. The CDR3 DNA reads TGTGCCAGCACCCCGGTCTCAGCGGGGGGCTCCTACGAGCAGTACTTC.